The 18 T cell receptor beta chains below come from one sample, sequenced in a study of T cells in Graves' hyperthyroidism and ophthalmopathy. TCR beta CDR3 region amplification was performed from RNA transcripts. The study used the HTBI primer set for a first-round RT-PCR of the TCR CDR3. Using its own MiXCR run on the multiplex PCR reads, TCRdb lists one record per CDR3 protein. The sample holds 450,000 to 650,000 distinct CDR3 sequences, less than 25% seen once. Material: blood. The origin of the receptors is a man aged 18-30 years with Graves' hyperthyroidism.

The chain couples TRBV15 to TRBJ2-7, with D maybe TRBD2 (5 bases). The germline V and J ends were trimmed by 10 bases and 2 bases, with 15 bases remaining between them. The CDR3 has 13 residues. Looked up from germline, CDR1 is LNHNV and CDR2 is YYDKDF (reference sequence). The CDR3 DNA reads TGTGCCATCGCAAAACGGGAAACCTACGAGCAGTACTTC. It translates to CAIAKRETYEQYF.

In its sample, this clonotype was seen many times. The chain uses TRBV9 and TRBJ1-1; D is ambiguous. The germline CDR1 and CDR2 sequences are SGDLS and YYNGEE. Trimming removed 3 bases from V and 3 bases from J, with 6 bases in between. CDR3 length: 12 amino acids. Here the CDR3 DNA reads TGTGCCAGCAGCGACGGGGACACTGAAGCTTTCTTT. Amino acid sequence: CASSDGDTEAFF.

This CDR3 is CASSFTGGLYEQYF. The CDR3 coding sequence is TGTGCCAGCAGTTTCACAGGGGGGTTGTACGAGCAGTACTTC. V and J are TRBV28 and TRBJ2-7; 8 bases match TRBD1. The junction had 5 bases not matched to a gene; V was cut back by 3 bases and J by 4 bases. Looked up from germline, CDR1 is MDHEN and CDR2 is SYDVKM. The CDR3 has 14 residues.

CDR3 in amino acids: CASSFGGGWAPLHF. CDR3 DNA sequence: TGTGCCAGCAGTTTTGGGGGCGGGTGGGCACCCCTCCACTTT. The rearrangement uses TRBV12-3 or TRBV12-4 and TRBJ1-6; D is perhaps TRBD1 (6 bases). The V end lost 3 bases, the J end lost 11 bases, and 14 bases lay between the germline ends. CDR3 length: 14 residues.

This clonotype has at least ten counts. The chain couples TRBV29-1 to TRBJ1-2, with D possibly matching TRBD1 (5 bases). Trimming shortened V by 0 bases and J by 4 bases, and 21 bases separated the two germline ends. CDR3 length: 17 residues. The germline CDR1 and CDR2 sequences are SQVTM and ANQGSEA. CDR3 in amino acids: CSVEDRALGRIIYGYTF. The CDR3, as DNA: TGCAGCGTTGAAGATCGAGCCTTGGGACGGATCATCTATGGCTACACCTTC. Filled out from reference TRBV29-1 and TRBJ1-2, the complete variable domain reads SAVISQKPSRDICQRGTSLTIQCQVDSQVTMMFWYRQQPGQSLTLIATANQGSEATYESGFVIDKFPISRPNLTFSTLTVSNMSPEDSSIYLCSVEDRALGRIIYGYTFGSGTRLTVV.

Regarding this clonotype: The junction shows a germline mismatch at one end, possibly a read error. V gene TRBV28 combines with J gene TRBJ2-5, with D possibly matching TRBD2 (7 bases). The germline CDR1 and CDR2 sequences are MDHEN and SYDVKM. The CDR3 totals 13 residues. The CDR3 DNA is TGTGCCAGCAGTCGGAGGGGGAGGGAGACCAAGTACTTC. As protein: CASSRRGRETKYF.

This clonotype has ten or more counts. The J gene is TRBJ2-5, the V gene TRBV28, with TRBD2 matching over 8 bases. Trimming cost V 7 bases and J 1 base; bases outside gene matches: 2. This CDR3 contains 13 residues. Germline CDR1 and CDR2: MDHEN and SYDVKM. The CDR3 DNA sequence: TGTGCCAGCACCCGGGGGGGCCAAGAGACCCAGTACTTC. This encodes CASTRGGQETQYF.

In its sample, this clonotype was seen many times. CDR3 bases: TGTGCCAGCAGCTTAAGGACTAGCGGGGGGAAAGAGACCCAGTACTTC. The encoded protein is CASSLRTSGGKETQYF. The chain employs TRBV7-8 and TRBJ2-5; 14 bases align to TRBD2. CDR1 and CDR2 (germline): SGHVS, FQNEAQ. V was pared by 2 bases and J by 3 bases, with 2 bases of the junction left unmatched. The CDR3 spans 16 residues.

There are a few counts of this clonotype. The chain has TRBV12-3 or TRBV12-4 and TRBJ1-1, with a tentative D call TRBD1 (6 bases). Trimming stripped 5 bases from V and 0 bases from J, with 16 bases between. The CDR3 has 16 residues. The CDR3 DNA sequence: TGTGCCAGCAGTGCCGACCGGGGGCTTATGAACACTGAAGCTTTCTTT. It codes for CASSADRGLMNTEAFF.

In its sample, this clonotype was seen a few times. This chain joins TRBV20-1 and TRBJ1-1, with D tentatively TRBD1 (5 bases). The V and J ends lost 3 bases and 5 bases respectively, with 16 bases between them. Germline V CDR1 and CDR2: DFQATT, SNEGSKA (reference sequence). CDR3 length equals 14 residues. The CDR3: CSASLGGLGTEAFF. The CDR3, as DNA: TGCAGTGCTAGCCTGGGGGGGTTGGGGACTGAAGCTTTCTTT.

This chain joins TRBV6-1 and TRBJ1-1; tentatively, D is TRBD1 (5 bases). Trimming pared 5 bases from V and 11 bases from J, leaving 18 bases between. The CDR3 has 13 amino acids. Germline V gene sequence: CDR1 MNHNS, CDR2 SASEGT. CDR3 protein: CASSPGAPWRAFF. The CDR3 DNA reads TGTGCCAGCAGTCCCGGGGCCCCCTGGAGGGCTTTCTTT.

This clonotype was counted at least ten times. The chain couples TRBV11-2 to TRBJ2-5; D is unclear. The CDR3 loop spans 15 amino acids. V lost 3 bases and J 1 base, leaving 12 bases between the germline ends. CDR1 and CDR2 from the germline V gene are SGHAT and FQNNGV. CDR3 amino acids: CASSLQPRPQETQYF. The DNA for the CDR3 is TGTGCCAGCAGCTTGCAGCCCCGGCCCCAAGAGACCCAGTACTTC.

This clonotype was observed a few times. The chain recombines TRBV12-3 or TRBV12-4 with TRBJ2-7; no reliable D call. V lost 1 base to trimming and J lost 5 bases, with 15 bases between them. The CDR3 has 15 amino acids. In nucleotides, the CDR3 is TGTGCCAGCAGTTTAGTGTCAGGAATCATCCACGAGCAGTACTTC. Residues: CASSLVSGIIHEQYF.

Many counts were recorded for this clonotype. The V call is TRBV30, the J call TRBJ1-1; TRBD1 might be the D (5 bases). The V and J ends lost 0 bases and 3 bases respectively, with 8 bases between them. Germline CDR1 reads GTSNPN; CDR2 reads SVGIG (reference sequence). This CDR3 comprises 13 residues. The CDR3 loop reads CAWSVWGYTEAFF. As DNA, the CDR3 is TGTGCCTGGAGTGTGTGGGGGTACACTGAAGCTTTCTTT.

This clonotype occurred many times. The chain carries TRBV7-2 and TRBJ2-5, with 8 bases identical to TRBD2. Germline-derived CDR1 and CDR2 are SGHTA and FQGNSA. With 5 bases clipped from V and 5 bases from J, the junction kept 13 bases outside the gene matches. The CDR3 has 16 amino acids. CDR3 nucleotides: TGTGCCAGCAGCCCCCGGAACGGGGGGGGCAGGGAGACCCAGTACTTC. It translates to CASSPRNGGGRETQYF.

About this clonotype: Since a much larger clone is just one base distant, this may be a read error. This chain joins TRBV4-1 and TRBJ1-2; D unresolved. The germline gives CDR1 MGHRA, CDR2 YSYEKL. CDR3 size: 15 residues. The CDR3 nucleotides are TGCGCCAGCAGCCAACCCACCCGTAGTGACTATGGCTACGCCTTC. As protein: CASSQPTRSDYGYAF.

At least ten counts were recorded for this clonotype. This chain uses TRBV11-3 with TRBJ1-1; D unclear. The CDR3 is 15 amino acids. V lost 4 bases, J lost 1 base, and 13 bases lay in between. Per the germline V gene, CDR1 is SGHNT and CDR2 is YENEEA. This CDR3 is CASSSNGIGNTEAFF. The CDR3 coding sequence is TGTGCCAGCAGCTCTAACGGGATCGGGAACACTGAAGCTTTCTTT.

This clonotype was seen repeatedly, ten times or more. The genes are TRBV7-2 and TRBJ1-5; D is unclear. Germline values: CDR1 SGHTA, CDR2 FQGNSA. Trimming left V 1 base short and J 11 bases short, with 12 bases between. The CDR3 is 13 amino acids. DNA of the CDR3: TGTGCCAGCAGCTTAGAGGCGTTAACGGCCCAGCATTTT. This codes for CASSLEALTAQHF.